This T cell receptor (beta chain) was retrieved from a study of T-cell reconstitution after alpha-beta-depleted transplantation in children. General observations from the study: It was surviving recipient T cells and thymic progenitors that gave some patients high TCRbeta diversity at day 60. It was reported that alpha-beta T cells came from several hundred expanded graft clones (about two months after transplant). The authors attributed T-cell counts and diversity one year after transplant mostly to newly produced T cells.

A TCRbeta library incorporating unique molecular identifiers was prepared. A single record per CDR3 protein comes from TCRdb applying MiXCR to the PCR reads. There are roughly 570,000 distinct CDR3 sequences in the sample; 27% occur only once, and under 45% lies in the top ten. This clonotype was seen more than once but under ten times. The antigen is unknown. This CDR3 is 14 amino acids long. Germline lookup yields CDR1 MDHEN and CDR2 SYDVKM. With 6 bases clipped from V and 2 bases from J, the junction kept 6 bases outside the gene matches. The sample consisted of PBMCs, taken before TCRalphabeta/CD19-depleted stem cell transplant. The chain combines TRBV28 with TRBJ2-7; TRBD2 matches 8 bases. The receptor was derived from a boy in the first two years of life with Wiskott-Aldrich syndrome, due to receive a stem cell transplant. CDR3 bases: TGTGCCAGCAGAGCGAGCGGGAGAGCCTACGAGCAGTACTTC. It is translated as CASRASGRAYEQYF.